This T cell receptor (beta chain) was documented in a study of technical replicates of blood from four donors. Produced via immunoSEQ multiplex PCR; TCRdb's table is partial and in-frame only. The table has 85,000 to 100,000 clones, just under 95% seen once; the top ten hold approximately 0.3%. With 4 bases clipped from V and 2 bases from J, the junction kept 5 bases outside the gene matches. The germline CDR1 and CDR2 sequences are SGHTS and YDEGEE. The CDR3 consists of 14 residues. This TCR was sampled from a human donor in good health. This chain uses TRBV5-8 with TRBJ2-7, with 8 bases aligning to TRBD1. The sequenced sample consisted of T cells isolated from PBMCs. DNA of the CDR3: TGTGCCAGCAGCCGGACAGGGACCGCCTACGAGCAGTACTTC. Protein: CASSRTGTAYEQYF.